The 10 T cell receptor beta chains listed next were all sequenced from one sample in a study of cytomegalovirus exposure and HLA in healthy donors. PCR used 60 Vbeta primers and 13 Jbeta primers. Sequencing was performed with immunoSEQ multiplex PCR; in TCRdb, only in-frame clones are kept and a portion is missing. The data hold around 150,000 clones, with around 9% observed a single time. Sequenced material: PBMCs. Receptors were obtained from a woman in her forties in good health and CMV-seropositive.

V is TRBV7-2 and J is TRBJ1-2; tentatively, D is TRBD1 (5 bases). Between the trimmed V and J ends, which lost 5 bases and 0 bases, there was a span of 13 bases. This CDR3 has 15 amino acids. The germline V gene encodes CDR1 SGHTA and CDR2 FQGNSA. The CDR3 is CASSPLGGTNYGYTF. The CDR3 region has the DNA TGTGCCAGCAGCCCGCTGGGGGGAACTAACTATGGCTACACCTTC.

In its sample, this clone was seen a few times. The rearrangement uses TRBV5-1 and TRBJ1-4; 8 bases are a match to TRBD1. Germline trimming cut 1 base from V and 3 bases from J; bases unmatched to any gene: 8. Looked up from germline, CDR1 is SGHRS and CDR2 is YFSETQ. The CDR3 sequence is 17 residues long. This CDR3 reads CASSLSPRGLSNEKLFF. The CDR3 region has the DNA TGCGCCAGCAGCTTGAGCCCCAGGGGGCTGTCTAATGAAAAACTGTTTTTT.

This clone turned up a few times. The chain couples TRBV15 to TRBJ2-3; 7 bases match TRBD2. J gave up 4 bases and V 0 bases, and 10 bases lay outside the gene matches. This CDR3 has 17 amino acids. Germline V CDR1 and CDR2: LNHNV, YYDKDF (reference sequence). The CDR3 sequence is CATSRDPAGTNSDTQYF. CDR3 DNA: TGTGCCACCAGCAGAGACCCGGCTGGGACTAATTCAGATACGCAGTATTTT.

The chain recombines TRBV29-1 with TRBJ2-5; TRBD1 matches at 9 bases. J lost 5 bases, V lost 6 bases, and 4 bases had no gene match. The CDR3 totals 12 residues. Germline assignment: CDR1 SQVTM and CDR2 ANQGSEA. The CDR3 DNA reads TGCAGCGTCACAGGGGGCAAGGAGACCCAGTACTTC. This codes for CSVTGGKETQYF.

The chain uses TRBV7-6 and TRBJ2-1; 8 bases match TRBD2. From germline, CDR1 is SGHVS and CDR2 FNYEAQ. The CDR3 loop spans 16 amino acids. Trimming removed 2 bases from V and 8 bases from J; junction bases left unmatched: 11. The CDR3 loop is CASSLPKAGGQDEQFF. The CDR3 DNA reads TGTGCCAGCAGCTTACCCAAGGCGGGGGGCCAGGATGAGCAGTTCTTC.

This clone was picked up a small number of times. The chain combines TRBV19 with TRBJ2-5; 7 nucleotides match TRBD1. Germline V gives CDR1 LNHDA, CDR2 SQIVND (reference sequence). This CDR3 comprises 19 residues. The junction had 22 bases not matched to a gene; V was cut back by 4 bases and J by 5 bases. As DNA, the CDR3 is TGTGCCAGTAGTAAAACGACAGGGCAAACCCCCCAGGGCCGGGAGACCCAGTACTTC. It codes for CASSKTTGQTPQGRETQYF.

The V gene is TRBV10-3, the J gene TRBJ2-1, with D unresolved. The V end was cut by 4 bases, the J end by 0 bases, with 13 bases between. The germline V gene has CDR1 ENHRY and CDR2 SYGVKD. CDR3 length: 16 residues. The DNA for the CDR3 is TGTGCCATCAGTGGGGTAGCCAAGAGCTCCTACAATGAGCAGTTCTTC. Its protein product is CAISGVAKSSYNEQFF.

The chain links TRBV7-2 to TRBJ2-7, with 7 bases aligning to TRBD1. The CDR3 is 16 residues long. CDR1 SGHTA and CDR2 FQGNSA come from the germline V gene. V shed 1 base, J shed 0 bases, and the junction held 6 bases outside the gene matches. The CDR3 sequence: CASSLEGQKPSYEQYF. CDR3 nucleotide sequence: TGTGCCAGCAGCTTAGAGGGACAGAAGCCCTCCTACGAGCAGTACTTC. The whole variable domain, filled in from reference TRBV7-2 and TRBJ2-7, reads GAGVSQSPSNKVTEKGKDVELRCDPISGHTALYWYRQSLGQGLEFLIYFQGNSAPDKSGLPSDRFSAERTGGSVSTLTIQRTQQEDSAVYLCASSLEGQKPSYEQYFGPGTRLTVT.

J is TRBJ1-1 and V is TRBV5-1; 7 bases are shared with TRBD1. The CDR3 is made up of 12 amino acids. Germline V gene sequence: CDR1 SGHRS, CDR2 YFSETQ. J lost 7 bases, V lost 2 bases, and 2 bases had no gene match. CDR3 sequence reads: CASSFGDSEAFF. CDR3 nucleotides: TGCGCCAGCAGCTTTGGGGACAGTGAAGCTTTCTTT. The complete variable domain, with remaining parts taken from reference TRBV5-1 and TRBJ1-1, reads KAGVTQTPRYLIKTRGQQVTLSCSPISGHRSVSWYQQTPGQGLQFLFEYFSETQRNKGNFPGRFSGRQFSNSRSEMNVSTLELGDSALYLCASSFGDSEAFFGQGTRLTVV.

This clone turned up a few times. The chain employs TRBV6-1 and TRBJ2-7; 8 bases agree with TRBD2. The germline V gene has CDR1 MNHNS and CDR2 SASEGT. This CDR3 is 13 amino acids long. The V and J ends lost 10 bases and 2 bases, in that order; junction bases with no gene match: 7. The DNA for the CDR3 is TGTGCCACCTCACTAGCGGATACCTACGAGCAGTACTTC. Translating it yields CATSLADTYEQYF.